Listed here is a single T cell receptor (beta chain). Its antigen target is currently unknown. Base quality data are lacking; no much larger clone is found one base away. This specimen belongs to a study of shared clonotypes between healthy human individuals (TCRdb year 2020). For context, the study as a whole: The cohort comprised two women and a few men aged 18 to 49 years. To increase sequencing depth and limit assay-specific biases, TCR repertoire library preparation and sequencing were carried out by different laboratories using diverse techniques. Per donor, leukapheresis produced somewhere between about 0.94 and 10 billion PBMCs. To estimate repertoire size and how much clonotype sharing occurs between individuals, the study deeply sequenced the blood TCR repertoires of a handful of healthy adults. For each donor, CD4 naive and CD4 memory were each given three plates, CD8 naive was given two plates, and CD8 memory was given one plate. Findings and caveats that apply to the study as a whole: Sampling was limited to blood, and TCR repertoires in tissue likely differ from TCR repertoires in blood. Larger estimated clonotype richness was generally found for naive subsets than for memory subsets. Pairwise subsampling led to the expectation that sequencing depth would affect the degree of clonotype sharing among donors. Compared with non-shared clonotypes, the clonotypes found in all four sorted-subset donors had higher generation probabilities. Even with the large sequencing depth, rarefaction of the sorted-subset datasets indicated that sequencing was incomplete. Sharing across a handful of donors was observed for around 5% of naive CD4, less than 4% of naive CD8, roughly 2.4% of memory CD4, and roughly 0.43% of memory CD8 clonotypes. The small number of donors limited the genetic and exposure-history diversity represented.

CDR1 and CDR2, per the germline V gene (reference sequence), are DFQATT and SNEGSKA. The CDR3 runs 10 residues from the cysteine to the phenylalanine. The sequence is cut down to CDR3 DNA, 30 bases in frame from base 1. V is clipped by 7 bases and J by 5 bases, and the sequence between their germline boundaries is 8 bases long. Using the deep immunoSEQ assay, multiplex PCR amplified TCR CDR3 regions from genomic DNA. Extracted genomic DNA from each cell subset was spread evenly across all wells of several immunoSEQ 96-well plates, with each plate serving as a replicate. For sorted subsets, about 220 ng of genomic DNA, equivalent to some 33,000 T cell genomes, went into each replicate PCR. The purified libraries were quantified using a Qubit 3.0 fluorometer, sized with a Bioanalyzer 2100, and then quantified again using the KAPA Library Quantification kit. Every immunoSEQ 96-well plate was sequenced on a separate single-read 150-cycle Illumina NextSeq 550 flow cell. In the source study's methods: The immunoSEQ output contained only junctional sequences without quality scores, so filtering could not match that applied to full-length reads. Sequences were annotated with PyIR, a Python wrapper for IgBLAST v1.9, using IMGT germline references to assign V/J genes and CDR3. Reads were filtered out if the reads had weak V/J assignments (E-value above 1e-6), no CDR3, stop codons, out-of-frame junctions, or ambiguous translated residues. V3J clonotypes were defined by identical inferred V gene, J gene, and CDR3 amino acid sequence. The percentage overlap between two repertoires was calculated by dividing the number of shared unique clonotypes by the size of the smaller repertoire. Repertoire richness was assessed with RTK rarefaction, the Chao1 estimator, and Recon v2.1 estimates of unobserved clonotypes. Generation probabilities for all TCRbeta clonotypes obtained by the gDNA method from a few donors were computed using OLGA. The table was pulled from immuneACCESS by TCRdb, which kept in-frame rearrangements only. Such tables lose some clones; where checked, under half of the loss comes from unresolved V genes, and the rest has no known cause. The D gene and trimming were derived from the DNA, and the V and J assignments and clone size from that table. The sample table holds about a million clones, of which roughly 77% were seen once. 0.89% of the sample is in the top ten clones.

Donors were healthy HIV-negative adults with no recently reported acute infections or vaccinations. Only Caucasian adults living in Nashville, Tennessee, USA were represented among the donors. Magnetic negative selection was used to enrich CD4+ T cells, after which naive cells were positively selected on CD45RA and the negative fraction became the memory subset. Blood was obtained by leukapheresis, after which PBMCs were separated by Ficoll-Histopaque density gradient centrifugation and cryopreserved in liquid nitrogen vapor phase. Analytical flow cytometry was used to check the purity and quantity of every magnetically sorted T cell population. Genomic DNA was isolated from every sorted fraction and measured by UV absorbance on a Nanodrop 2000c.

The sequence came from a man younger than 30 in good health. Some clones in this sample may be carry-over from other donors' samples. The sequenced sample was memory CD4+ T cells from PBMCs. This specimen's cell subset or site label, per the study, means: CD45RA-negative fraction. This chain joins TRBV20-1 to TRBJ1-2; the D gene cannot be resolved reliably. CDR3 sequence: CSVEQYGYTF. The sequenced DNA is TGCAGTGTAGAACAGTATGGCTACACCTTC.